One and the same sample provided the 15 T cell receptor beta chains below, sequenced in a study of blood T cell repertoires in COVID-19. Only in-frame clones appear in the TCRdb table, and some are missing; sequencing was by immunoSEQ multiplex PCR. The sample consists of 50,000 to 60,000 clones, approximately 83% of them appearing once. Sequences were obtained from peripheral blood. These receptors were obtained from a man older than 75 with COVID-19, enrolled during active disease.

This clone was seen once. The CDR3 here is CASSPTSGSLNEQYV. The CDR3 DNA sequence: TGTGCCAGCTCACCGACTAGCGGGAGCCTTAACGAGCAGTACGTC. The chain employs TRBV18 and TRBJ2-7; TRBD2 matches at 12 bases. Germline CDR1 reads KGHSH; CDR2 reads LQKENI. V lost 3 bases, J lost 5 bases, and 5 bases stayed unmatched. This CDR3 region has 15 residues.

This clone was recorded once. The chain couples TRBV5-4 to TRBJ1-2; 8 bases agree with TRBD1. The CDR3 is 13 amino acids. Germline V gene lookup returns CDR1 SGHNT and CDR2 YYREEE (reference sequence). Trimming at V came to 5 bases and at J to 7 bases, leaving 7 bases not matched to a gene. Here the CDR3 reads CASRSGGGGGYTF. CDR3 DNA sequence: TGTGCCAGCAGATCAGGGGGCGGGGGTGGCTACACCTTC.

The gene calls are TRBV25-1 and TRBJ1-4; 11 nucleotides line up with TRBD1. Per the germline V gene, CDR1 is MGHDK and CDR2 is SYGVNS. This CDR3 has 18 residues. V shed 1 base, J shed 4 bases, and the junction held 8 bases outside the gene matches. The CDR3 loop is CASSESRTGGVSNEKLFF. The DNA of the CDR3 is TGTGCCAGCAGTGAATCTAGGACAGGGGGCGTCAGTAATGAAAAACTGTTTTTT. The whole variable domain, remainder taken from reference TRBV25-1 and TRBJ1-4, is EADIYQTPRYLVIGTGKKITLECSQTMGHDKMYWYQQDPGMELHLIHYSYGVNSTEKGDLSSESTVSRIRTEHFPLTLESARPSHTSQYLCASSESRTGGVSNEKLFFGSGTQLSVL.

The chain joins TRBV7-9 to TRBJ2-3; 10 positions agree with TRBD2. V dropped 7 bases and J dropped 3; count of bases not matched to a gene: 10. CDR3 size: 16 residues. Germline loops: CDR1 SEHNR, CDR2 FQNEAQ (reference sequence). The CDR3 bases are TGTGCCAGCACCCTAGCGGGAGACCCTAGGACAGATACGCAGTATTTT. Its protein is CASTLAGDPRTDTQYF.

CDR3 in DNA: TGCGCCAGCAGCCTGAGGGTAGCTGGAGTCACAGATACGCAGTATTTT. Residues: CASSLRVAGVTDTQYF. The chain employs TRBV5-1 and TRBJ2-3; D is perhaps TRBD2 (5 bases). The CDR3 loop spans 16 amino acids. Trimming left V 4 bases short and J 2 bases short, with 17 bases between. CDR1 is SGHRS and CDR2 is YFSETQ in the germline V gene.

This rearrangement joins TRBV2 to TRBJ1-4; TRBD1 agrees at 7 bases. CDR1 and CDR2 from the germline V gene are SNHLY and FYNNEI. The CDR3 totals 14 residues. V gave up 5 bases and J gave up 4 bases; unmatched junction bases: 4. CDR3 in DNA: TGTGCCAGCAGTTTGACAGGGCTTAATGAAAAACTGTTTTTT. Translating gives CASSLTGLNEKLFF.

This chain uses TRBV2 with TRBJ2-1; weak D call: TRBD1 (5 bases). Germline-derived CDR1 and CDR2 are SNHLY and FYNNEI. The CDR3 sequence is 13 residues long. Deletions cut 4 bases from V and 9 bases from J, with 13 bases between. The CDR3 reads CASSVLVQGEQFF. CDR3 DNA: TGTGCCAGCAGTGTTCTAGTGCAGGGTGAGCAGTTCTTC. The full variable domain, its missing parts supplied by reference TRBV2 and TRBJ2-1, is EPEVTQTPSHQVTQMGQEVILRCVPISNHLYFYWYRQILGQKVEFLVSFYNNEISEKSEIFDDQFSVERPDGSNFTLKIRSTKLEDSAMYFCASSVLVQGEQFFGPGTRLTVL.

The gene calls are TRBV6-2 or TRBV6-3 and TRBJ2-7, with no clear D. V gave up 5 bases and J gave up 7 bases, with 18 bases separating them. The CDR3 consists of 14 residues. Germline V lookup: CDR1 MNHEY, CDR2 SVGEGT. CDR3 nucleotides: TGTGCCAGCAGTCCGCCCCGTGAGTTTCGGGAGCAGTACGTC. It codes for CASSPPREFREQYV.

The chain uses TRBV6-2 or TRBV6-3 and TRBJ2-4; 8 bases align to TRBD2. Germline-derived CDR1 and CDR2 are MNHEY and SVGEGT. The CDR3 is 15 amino acids. V trimming: 0 bases; J trimming: 8 bases; junction bases outside the gene matches: 6. CDR3 coding DNA: TGTGCCAGCAGTTACTCGACAGCGGGAGAGGACATTCAGTACTTC. Translating it yields CASSYSTAGEDIQYF.

The rearrangement uses TRBV4-3 and TRBJ2-2; TRBD1 might be the D (6 bases). Germline V gene data show CDR1 as LGHNA and CDR2 as YSLEER. Trimming removed 0 bases from V and 5 bases from J, with 13 bases in between. This CDR3 region has 16 residues. CDR3 sequence: CASSQEGRGITGELFF. The CDR3, as DNA: TGCGCCAGCAGCCAAGAAGGCAGGGGAATTACCGGGGAGCTGTTTTTT.

The CDR3 nucleotides are TGTGCCAGCAGCGTAAACCCGCAGGCCCGTGACGAGCAGTACTTC. Translation: CASSVNPQARDEQYF. J is TRBJ2-7 and V is TRBV9; D not certain. Per the germline V gene, CDR1 is SGDLS and CDR2 is YYNGEE. The CDR3 sequence is 15 residues long. Trimming left V 1 base short and J 5 bases short, with 16 bases between.

V and J are TRBV6-2 or TRBV6-3 and TRBJ2-3, with unresolved D. Trimming left V 2 bases short and J 6 bases short, with 15 bases between. The germline V gene has CDR1 MNHEY and CDR2 SVGEGT. The CDR3 is made up of 15 amino acids. In nucleotides, the CDR3 is TGTGCCAGCAGTTACCCTGCAGGCGCCAGGGATACGCAGTATTTT. Its protein product is CASSYPAGARDTQYF.

The chain has TRBV6-5 and TRBJ2-1; 8 positions match TRBD1. CDR3 length equals 13 residues. Germline V gives CDR1 MNHEY, CDR2 SVGAGI. J was trimmed by 13 bases and V by 0 bases; bases with no gene match: 5. CDR3 nucleotides: TGTGCCAGCAGTTACTCGGCAGGGGGCCGCCAGTTCTTC. Its protein is CASSYSAGGRQFF.

The chain recombines TRBV28 with TRBJ2-2; D not certain. The germline V gene has CDR1 MDHEN and CDR2 SYDVKM. The CDR3 is 17 residues long. The V end was cut by 2 bases, the J end by 2 bases, with 15 bases between. The CDR3 is CASSLEVVAANTGELFF. The CDR3 bases are TGTGCCAGCAGTTTAGAGGTAGTGGCAGCAAACACCGGGGAGCTGTTTTTT.

The chain combines TRBV3-1 (or the pseudogene TRBV3-2) with TRBJ2-2, with D perhaps matching TRBD1 (6 bases). Germline V lookup: CDR1 LGHDT, CDR2 YNNKEL (reference sequence). V was clipped by 3 bases and J by 0 bases, with 17 bases between them. This CDR3 region has 18 residues. Here the CDR3 DNA reads TGTGCCAGCAGCCACAGGGGTGGAGCTTCCGCGAACACCGGGGAGCTGTTTTTT. This translates into CASSHRGGASANTGELFF.